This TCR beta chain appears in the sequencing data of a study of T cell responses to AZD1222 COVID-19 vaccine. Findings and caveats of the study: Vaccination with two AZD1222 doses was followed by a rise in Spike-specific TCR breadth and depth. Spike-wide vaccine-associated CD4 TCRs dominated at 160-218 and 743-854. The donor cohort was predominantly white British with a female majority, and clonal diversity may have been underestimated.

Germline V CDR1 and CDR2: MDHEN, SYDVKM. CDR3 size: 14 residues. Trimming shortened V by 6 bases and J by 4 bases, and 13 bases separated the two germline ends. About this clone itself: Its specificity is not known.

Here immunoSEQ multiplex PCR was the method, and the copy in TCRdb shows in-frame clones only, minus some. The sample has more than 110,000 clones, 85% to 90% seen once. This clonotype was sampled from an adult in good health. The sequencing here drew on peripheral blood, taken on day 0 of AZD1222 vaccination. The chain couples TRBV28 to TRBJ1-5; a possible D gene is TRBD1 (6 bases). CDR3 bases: TGTGCCAGCAGACAAGGGACACCAAATCAGCCCCAGCATTTT. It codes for CASRQGTPNQPQHF.